The entry below describes one T cell receptor (beta chain). The antigen is unknown. This entry belongs to a study of cytomegalovirus exposure and HLA in healthy donors. Findings and limits, study-wide: Published work reported that the classifier diagnosed cytomegalovirus status with high specificity and sensitivity. A later analysis found that most CMV-associated TCR beta chains appeared HLA-restricted. Most observed TCR sequences were rare, whereas some public TCRs were detected in many donors.

The PCR had 60 Vbeta and 13 Jbeta primers. Method: immunoSEQ multiplex PCR; TCRdb's copy keeps in-frame clones and lacks some. The data hold more than 80,000 clones, with around 80% observed a single time. V lost 2 bases and J lost 6; bases outside the gene matches: 8. CDR3 length: 15 residues. Germline V gene lookup returns CDR1 LGHNA and CDR2 YSLEER. V is TRBV4-3 and J is TRBJ2-3, with 7 nucleotides matching TRBD1. Sequencing used PBMCs. This receptor was obtained from a man in his sixties in good health and CMV-seronegative. The CDR3 DNA sequence: TGCGCCAGCAGCCAAAAACAGGGGCTCCTTGATACGCAGTATTTT. Its protein is CASSQKQGLLDTQYF.